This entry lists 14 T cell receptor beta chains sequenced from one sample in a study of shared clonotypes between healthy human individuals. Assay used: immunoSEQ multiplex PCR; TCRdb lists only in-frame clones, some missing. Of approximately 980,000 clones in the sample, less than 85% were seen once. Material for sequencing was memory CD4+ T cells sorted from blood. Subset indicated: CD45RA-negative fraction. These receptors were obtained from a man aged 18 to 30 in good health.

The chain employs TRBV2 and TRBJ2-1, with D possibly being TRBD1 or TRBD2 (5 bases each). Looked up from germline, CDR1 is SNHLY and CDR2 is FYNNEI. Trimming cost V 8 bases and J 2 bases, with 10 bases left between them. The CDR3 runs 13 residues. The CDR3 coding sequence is TGTGCCAGCTGCCGGGACCCCTACAATGAGCAGTTCTTC. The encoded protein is CASCRDPYNEQFF. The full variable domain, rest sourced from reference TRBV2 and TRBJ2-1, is EPEVTQTPSHQVTQMGQEVILRCVPISNHLYFYWYRQILGQKVEFLVSFYNNEISEKSEIFDDQFSVERPDGSNFTLKIRSTKLEDSAMYFCASCRDPYNEQFFGPGTRLTVL.

CDR3 sequence (DNA): TGTGCCATAAGTAATCGGACAGGCAGGAGTCAGCCCCAGCATTTT. This encodes CAISNRTGRSQPQHF. The V and J genes are TRBV10-3 and TRBJ1-5; TRBD1 aligns across 7 bases. This CDR3 has 15 amino acids. Germline V gives CDR1 ENHRY, CDR2 SYGVKD. V lost 9 bases and J lost 6; bases outside the gene matches: 14.

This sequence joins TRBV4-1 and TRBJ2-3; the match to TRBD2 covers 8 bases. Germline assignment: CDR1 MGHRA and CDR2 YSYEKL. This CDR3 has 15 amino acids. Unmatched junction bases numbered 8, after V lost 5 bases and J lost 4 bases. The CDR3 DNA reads TGCGCCAGCAGCTTATTGTCGGGGGGGTCAGATACGCAGTATTTT. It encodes CASSLLSGGSDTQYF.

The DNA for the CDR3 is TGTGCCAGCAGTTCAAGGGGGCGAGGGTTAGGTAACTATGGCTACACCTTC. Protein sequence: CASSSRGRGLGNYGYTF. This chain uses TRBV28 with TRBJ1-2; 7 bases fit TRBD1. This CDR3 contains 17 residues. The trim removed 4 bases at V and 1 base at J, leaving 12 bases unmatched. Per germline, CDR1 MDHEN and CDR2 SYDVKM.

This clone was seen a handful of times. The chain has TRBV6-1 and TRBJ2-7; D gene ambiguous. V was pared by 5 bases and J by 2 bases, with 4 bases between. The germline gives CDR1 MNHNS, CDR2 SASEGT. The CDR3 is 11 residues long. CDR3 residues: CASSWTYEQYF. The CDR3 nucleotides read TGTGCCAGCAGTTGGACCTACGAGCAGTACTTC.

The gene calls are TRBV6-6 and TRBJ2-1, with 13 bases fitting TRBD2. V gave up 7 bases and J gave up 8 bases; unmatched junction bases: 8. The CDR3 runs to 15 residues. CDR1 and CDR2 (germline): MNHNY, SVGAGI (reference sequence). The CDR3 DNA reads TGTGCCAGCACCCAAAAGACTAGCGGGAGGTATGAGCAGTTCTTC. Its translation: CASTQKTSGRYEQFF.

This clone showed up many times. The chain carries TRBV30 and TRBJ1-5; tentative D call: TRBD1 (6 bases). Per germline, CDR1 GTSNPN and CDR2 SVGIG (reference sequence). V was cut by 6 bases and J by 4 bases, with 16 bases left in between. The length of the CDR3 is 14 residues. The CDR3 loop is CACTTGLGNQPQHF. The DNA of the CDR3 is TGTGCCTGCACTACAGGGTTGGGGAATCAGCCCCAGCATTTT.

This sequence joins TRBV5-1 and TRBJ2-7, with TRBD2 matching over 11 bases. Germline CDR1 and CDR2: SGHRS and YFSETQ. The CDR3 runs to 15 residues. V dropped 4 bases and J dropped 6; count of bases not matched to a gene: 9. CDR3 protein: CASSELAGGRPEQYF. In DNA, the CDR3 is TGCGCCAGCAGCGAGCTAGCGGGGGGCCGCCCCGAGCAGTACTTC.

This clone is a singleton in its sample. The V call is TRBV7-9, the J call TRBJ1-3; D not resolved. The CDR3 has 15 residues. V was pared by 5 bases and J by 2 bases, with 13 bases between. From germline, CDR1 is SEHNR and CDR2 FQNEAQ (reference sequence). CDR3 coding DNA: TGTGCCAGCAGCCGCTGGAACTCTGCTGGAAACACCATATATTTT. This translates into CASSRWNSAGNTIYF.

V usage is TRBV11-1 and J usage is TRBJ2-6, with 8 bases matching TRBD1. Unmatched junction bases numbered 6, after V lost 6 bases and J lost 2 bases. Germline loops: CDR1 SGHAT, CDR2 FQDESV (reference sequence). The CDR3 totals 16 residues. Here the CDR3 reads CASRAKTGAGANVLTF. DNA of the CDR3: TGTGCCAGCAGGGCGAAGACAGGGGCTGGGGCCAACGTCCTGACTTTC.

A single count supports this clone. CDR3 sequence: CASSSGPMTPGELFF. DNA for the CDR3: TGCGCCAGCAGCTCCGGCCCTATGACTCCCGGGGAGCTGTTTTTT. The chain couples TRBV5-1 to TRBJ2-2; D is undetermined. Germline V gene data show CDR1 as SGHRS and CDR2 as YFSETQ. Deletions cut 3 bases from V and 6 bases from J, with 15 bases between. CDR3 length: 15 residues.

CDR3 in DNA: TGCGCCAGCAGCCCGTTTAGGACAGCCGACACCGGGGAGCTGTTTTTT. It specifies CASSPFRTADTGELFF. V usage is TRBV5-1 and J usage is TRBJ2-2; D may be TRBD1 (6 bases). Germline values: CDR1 SGHRS, CDR2 YFSETQ. The germline V and J ends were trimmed by 4 bases and 3 bases, with 16 bases remaining between them. There are 16 residues in the CDR3.

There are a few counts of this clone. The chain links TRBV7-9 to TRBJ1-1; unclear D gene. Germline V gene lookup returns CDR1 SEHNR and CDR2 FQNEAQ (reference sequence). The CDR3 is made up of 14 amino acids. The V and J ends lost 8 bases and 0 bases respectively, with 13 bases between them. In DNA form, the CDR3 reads TGTGCCAGCGTCAAAGGCAGATTGAACACTGAAGCTTTCTTT. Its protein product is CASVKGRLNTEAFF.

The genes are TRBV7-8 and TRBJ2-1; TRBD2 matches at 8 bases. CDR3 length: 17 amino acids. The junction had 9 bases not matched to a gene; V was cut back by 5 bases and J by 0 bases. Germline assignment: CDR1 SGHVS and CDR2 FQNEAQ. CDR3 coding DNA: TGTGCCAGCAGCCCCCGGGGGGGGGCAAGCTCCTACAATGAGCAGTTCTTC. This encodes CASSPRGGASSYNEQFF.